One sample yielded the 2 T cell receptor beta chains listed below, sequenced in a study of OX40 agonist ivuxolimab in advanced cancers. TCRdb keeps only in-frame clones here, not all; method: immunoSEQ multiplex PCR. The table includes roughly 80,000 clones, approximately 85% detected once. Material: CD4+ or CD8+ T cells sorted from blood, obtained in a trial of the OX40 agonist ivuxolimab. These receptors came from an adult with an advanced solid tumor such as melanoma, head and neck, liver or kidney cancer.

The rearrangement joins TRBV19 to TRBJ2-7, with 7 bases that match TRBD2. The CDR3 sequence is 17 residues long. CDR1 is LNHDA and CDR2 is SQIVND in the germline V gene (reference sequence). The V segment lost 3 bases and the J segment 0 bases; nucleotides outside the gene matches: 11. The DNA of the CDR3 is TGTGCCAGTAGTATGGGGGGGAGCAGATCGAGCTCCTACGAGCAGTACTTC. Amino acid sequence: CASSMGGSRSSSYEQYF.

With regard to this clone: Other DNA sequences in this sample translate to the same CDR3. The chain is built from TRBV6-1 and TRBJ1-2; the D is unclear. This CDR3 is 12 amino acids long. V was shortened by 2 bases and J by 5 bases, with 6 bases between the two germline ends. Germline V gene lookup returns CDR1 MNHNS and CDR2 SASEGT. The CDR3 DNA sequence: TGTGCCAGCAGTGAAATAGGGTATGGCTACACCTTC. It specifies CASSEIGYGYTF.